Listed below are T cell receptor beta chains from one sample, sequenced in a study of vaccination effects on CD4 cells after COVID-19. No antigen is known for these receptors. Method: immunoSEQ multiplex PCR; TCRdb's copy keeps in-frame clones and lacks some. The table has about 69,000 clones, 76% seen once. Specimen: CD4+ T cells from PBMCs cultured with HCoV-OC43 spike peptides, collected after COVID-19 vaccination. These receptors originate from a human donor who received a COVID-19 vaccine. The CDR3 runs from the conserved cysteine through the conserved F or W. The order of the fields is J gene, V gene, clone size, D gene, CDR3 protein, CDR3 DNA. A D gene is named only where the DNA matches it firmly. Clone size is given for some rows only: seen once, a few or many times, or a class if the clone is expanded.

j_call: TRBJ1-4; v_call: TRBV9; clone_size: NA; d_call: TRBD1; cdr3_aa: CASSVATGTGNEKLFF; cdr3_nt: TGTGCCAGCAGCGTAGCCACCGGGACAGGAAATGAAAAACTGTTTTTT
j_call: TRBJ1-2; v_call: TRBV10-3; clone_size: NA; d_call: NA; cdr3_aa: CAISDPREANYGYTF; cdr3_nt: TGTGCCATCAGTGACCCAAGGGAAGCTAACTATGGCTACACCTTC
j_call: TRBJ1-1; v_call: TRBV6-5; clone_size: NA; d_call: NA; cdr3_aa: CASRLQGSTEAFF; cdr3_nt: TGTGCCAGCAGACTACAGGGTTCCACTGAAGCTTTCTTT
j_call: TRBJ2-1; v_call: TRBV3-1/TRBV3-2; clone_size: NA; d_call: TRBD2; cdr3_aa: CASSPSRGGCNEQFF; cdr3_nt: TGTGCCAGCAGCCCCAGCCGGGGGGGTTGCAATGAGCAGTTCTTC
j_call: TRBJ1-4; v_call: TRBV2; clone_size: NA; d_call: NA; cdr3_aa: CASRSRDGLNEKLFF; cdr3_nt: TGTGCCAGCAGAAGCCGGGACGGACTGAATGAAAAACTGTTTTTT
j_call: TRBJ1-1; v_call: TRBV5-8; clone_size: NA; d_call: NA; cdr3_aa: CASPSSRNTEAFF; cdr3_nt: TGTGCCAGCCCATCAAGTCGGAACACTGAAGCTTTCTTT
j_call: TRBJ1-5; v_call: TRBV6-5; clone_size: NA; d_call: TRBD1; cdr3_aa: CASSYTTGGSQPQHF; cdr3_nt: TGTGCCAGCAGTTACACGACAGGGGGAAGCCAGCCCCAGCATTTT
j_call: TRBJ2-3; v_call: TRBV5-4; clone_size: NA; d_call: NA; cdr3_aa: CASSSRESTDTQYF; cdr3_nt: TGTGCCAGCAGCTCCAGGGAGAGCACAGATACGCAGTATTTT
j_call: TRBJ2-3; v_call: TRBV30; clone_size: few; d_call: TRBD1; cdr3_aa: CAWSQRTGRGDTQYF; cdr3_nt: TGTGCCTGGAGCCAGCGGACAGGGCGGGGAGATACGCAGTATTTT
j_call: TRBJ2-3; v_call: TRBV29-1; clone_size: NA; d_call: NA; cdr3_aa: CSVESGEDTQYF; cdr3_nt: TGCAGCGTTGAGTCTGGGGAAGATACGCAGTATTTT
j_call: TRBJ2-3; v_call: TRBV5-8; clone_size: NA; d_call: TRBD2; cdr3_aa: CASPGGGTPSRYF; cdr3_nt: TGTGCCAGCCCGGGCGGGGGTACCCCCAGCAGGTATTTT
j_call: TRBJ2-2; v_call: TRBV19; clone_size: NA; d_call: NA; cdr3_aa: CASSVRGDGELFF; cdr3_nt: TGTGCCAGTAGTGTCAGGGGGGACGGGGAGCTGTTTTTT
j_call: TRBJ1-2; v_call: TRBV18; clone_size: NA; d_call: NA; cdr3_aa: CASSPTQEANYGYTF; cdr3_nt: TGTGCCAGCTCACCAACACAGGAAGCTAACTATGGCTACACCTTC
j_call: TRBJ1-2; v_call: TRBV6-2/TRBV6-3; clone_size: once; d_call: TRBD1; cdr3_aa: CASSPGQKYGYTF; cdr3_nt: TGTGCCAGCAGTCCGGGACAGAAGTATGGCTACACCTTC
j_call: TRBJ2-1; v_call: TRBV6-5; clone_size: once; d_call: NA; cdr3_aa: CASSYMRESEQFF; cdr3_nt: TGTGCCAGCAGTTACATGAGGGAATCTGAGCAGTTCTTC